These 25 T cell receptor beta chains were sequenced from one sample in a study of blood T cells in healthy people across ages. A J-beta primer mix and a sample-barcoded 5' primer were used in a second PCR of roughly 7 to 12 cycles. In TCRdb, the 5' RACE reads were re-called with MiXCR into one record per CDR3 protein. Of about 1.4 million distinct CDR3 sequences in the sample, 55% to 75% were seen once. Sequencing input: blood. Source of these receptors: a man aged 18 to 29 in good health.

The CDR3 DNA reads as TGCAGTGCTAACCGGGACAGGAACAATGAGCAGTTCTTC. Its protein product is CSANRDRNNEQFF. The J gene is TRBJ2-1, the V gene TRBV20-1; 8 nucleotides match TRBD1. V shed 4 bases and J 5 bases; nucleotides not matched to a gene: 4. Germline CDR1 DFQATT, CDR2 SNEGSKA (reference sequence). The CDR3 sequence is 13 residues long.

This clonotype was seen repeatedly, ten times or more. Compared with germline, one end of the junction differs, possibly owing to a read error. The chain uses TRBV4-1 and TRBJ2-5, with D perhaps matching TRBD1 (5 bases). The CDR3 has 13 residues. Germline CDR1 MGHRA, CDR2 YSYEKL. DNA for the CDR3: TGTGCCAGCAGCCAAGGACAATTAGAGACCCAGTACTTC. It codes for CASSQGQLETQYF.

This chain joins TRBV6-2 or TRBV6-3 and TRBJ2-7; 10 nucleotides agree with TRBD2. V lost 2 bases, J lost 6 bases, and 10 bases stayed unmatched. Germline CDR1 reads MNHEY; CDR2 reads SVGEGT. CDR3 length: 16 amino acids. CDR3 coding DNA: TGTGCCAGCAGTTACGCTATAGCGGGGGGAGGCGGCGAGCAGTACTTC. Protein: CASSYAIAGGGGEQYF.

The V gene is TRBV7-2, the J gene TRBJ2-7; 7 positions match TRBD2. The end of the DNA fits TRBJ2-5 better, so the J call may be wrong. The CDR3 is made up of 17 amino acids. Germline CDR1 and CDR2: SGHTA and FQGNSA. The CDR3 spells CASSLAGLAAALGTQYF. CDR3 bases: TGTGCCAGCAGCTTAGCGGGGCTAGCGGCGGCACTGGGGACCCAGTACTTC.

The chain is built from TRBV6-6 and TRBJ1-5; no definite D call. The germline V gene encodes CDR1 MNHNY and CDR2 SVGAGI (reference sequence). Trimming cost V 2 bases and J 5 bases, with 7 bases left between them. The CDR3 is made up of 13 amino acids. The CDR3 loop reads CASSYIMDQPQHF. In nucleotides, the CDR3 is TGTGCCAGCAGTTACATTATGGATCAGCCCCAGCATTTT.

The gene calls are TRBV27 and TRBJ1-5, with TRBD1 as a possible D gene (6 bases). The V end lost 6 bases, the J end lost 7 bases, and 13 bases lay between the germline ends. The length of the CDR3 is 13 residues. Germline CDR1 reads MNHEY; CDR2 reads SMNVEV (reference sequence). The CDR3 DNA is TGTGCCAGCAGCATAACAGGGTCCCAGCCCCAGCATTTT. It specifies CASSITGSQPQHF.

With regard to this clonotype: This clone may be a read error of a much larger clone one base away. The rearrangement uses TRBV29-1 and TRBJ2-7; 7 positions agree with TRBD1. The CDR3 has 13 amino acids. Germline CDR1 and CDR2: SQVTM and ANQGSEA. The CDR3 nucleotides are TGCAGCGCTAGACAGGGTAACTCCTACGAGCGGTACTTC. Translating gives CSARQGNSYERYF.

V is TRBV9 and J is TRBJ2-4; TRBD2 is a possible D gene (7 bases). Germline V gene sequence: CDR1 SGDLS, CDR2 YYNGEE. This CDR3 comprises 14 residues. CDR3 protein: CRIQGIRGENIQYF. As DNA, the CDR3 is TGTAGGATCCAGGGGATACGGGGGGAAAACATTCAGTACTTC.

The gene calls are TRBV7-8 and TRBJ2-2; D may be TRBD1 (8 bases). CDR3 length equals 15 residues. Germline CDR1 and CDR2: SGHVS and FQNEAQ. Trimming removed 5 bases from V and 4 bases from J, with 14 bases in between. The CDR3 region has the DNA TGTGCCAGCAGCCTGGACAGGGAGGGCACCGGGGAGCTGTTTTTT. Protein product: CASSLDREGTGELFF.

This clonotype has a single count. The chain links TRBV5-6 to TRBJ2-6; the D is unclear. With 0 bases removed from V and 9 bases from J, the gap between germline ends came to 7 bases. The CDR3 runs 13 residues. The germline V gene encodes CDR1 SGHDT and CDR2 YYEEEE. The CDR3 DNA reads as TGTGCCAGCAGCTTGGGGGGTGTCAACGTCCTGACTTTC. This codes for CASSLGGVNVLTF.

This clonotype was detected a few times. The V gene is TRBV20-1, the J gene TRBJ2-1; 8 bases match TRBD2. J gave up 4 bases and V 0 bases, and 11 bases lay outside the gene matches. This CDR3 contains 17 residues. CDR1 DFQATT and CDR2 SNEGSKA come from the germline V gene (reference sequence). CDR3 sequence: CSARDPREGGGYNEQFF. DNA for the CDR3: TGCAGTGCTAGAGATCCGAGGGAGGGCGGGGGGTACAATGAGCAGTTCTTC.

This chain joins TRBV29-1 and TRBJ2-4, with D perhaps matching TRBD1 or TRBD2 (5 bases each). Judging by the DNA end, TRBJ2-7 fits better; the J call may be wrong. The CDR3 extends over 12 amino acids. Germline V lookup: CDR1 SQVTM, CDR2 ANQGSEA. The CDR3 here is CSAQGRGSEQYF. The CDR3, as DNA: TGCAGCGCACAAGGACGGGGCTCCGAGCAGTACTTC.

The chain has TRBV27 and TRBJ2-7; 7 bases are shared with TRBD2. Germline values: CDR1 MNHEY, CDR2 SMNVEV (reference sequence). The J segment lost 9 bases and the V segment lost 2 bases, leaving 10 bases of the junction unmatched. CDR3 length equals 14 residues. The CDR3, as DNA: TGTGCCAGCAGTTTACTGAACAGGTGGGAGGGGCAGTACTTC. The encoded protein is CASSLLNRWEGQYF.

This clonotype was counted only a few times. The chain couples TRBV12-3 or TRBV12-4 to TRBJ2-1, with 9 bases lining up with TRBD2. With 5 bases clipped from V and 7 bases from J, the junction kept 9 bases outside the gene matches. The CDR3 is 15 residues long. In DNA form, the CDR3 reads TGTGCCAGCAGTCCCCTTAGCGGGGGAAGGAATGAGCAGTTCTTC. Amino acid sequence: CASSPLSGGRNEQFF.

The chain has TRBV6-2 or TRBV6-3 and TRBJ1-1; possible D gene TRBD1, 5 bases. The germline CDR1 and CDR2 sequences are MNHEY and SVGEGT. The V gene lost 4 bases and the J gene lost 8 bases, with 14 bases spanning the gap. The CDR3 loop spans 13 amino acids. In DNA form, the CDR3 reads TGTGCCAGCAGTTCGCATCCTGGGGGGGAAGCTTTCTTT. This codes for CASSSHPGGEAFF.

The chain is built from TRBV4-3 and TRBJ2-2; maybe TRBD1 (7 bases). This CDR3 has 17 residues. The V gene lost 1 base and the J gene lost 7 bases, with 19 bases spanning the gap. Germline CDR1 reads LGHNA; CDR2 reads YSLEER. CDR3 bases: TGCGCCAGCAGCCAAGCCCCAGGGGGAGGTGTTGGCGGGGAGCTGTTTTTT. Encoded protein: CASSQAPGGGVGGELFF.

The rearrangement uses TRBV2 and TRBJ2-5, with TRBD1 matching 7 bases. V lost 5 bases and J lost 4; bases outside the gene matches: 7. The CDR3 length is 14 residues. The germline V gene has CDR1 SNHLY and CDR2 FYNNEI. CDR3 in amino acids: CASSIPEGAETQYF. CDR3 sequence (DNA): TGTGCCAGCAGTATCCCTGAGGGGGCAGAGACCCAGTACTTC.

The chain uses TRBV3-1 and TRBJ2-7, with D uncertain. CDR1 is LGHDT and CDR2 is YNNKEL in the germline V gene (reference sequence). Trimming took off 1 base at V and 5 bases at J, with 6 bases between the two ends. The CDR3 spans 12 residues. CDR3 in amino acids: CASSQVYHEQYF. CDR3 nucleotides: TGTGCCAGCAGCCAAGTGTATCACGAGCAGTACTTC.

The chain recombines TRBV12-3 or TRBV12-4 with TRBJ1-2; TRBD1 matches 11 bases. This CDR3 contains 18 residues. Germline trimming cut 4 bases from V and 2 bases from J; bases unmatched to any gene: 12. CDR3 protein: CASSSSTPGQGGNYGYTF. In DNA, the CDR3 is TGTGCCAGCAGTTCCTCAACACCGGGACAGGGGGGGAACTATGGCTACACCTTC.

The gene calls are TRBV27 and TRBJ2-4, with TRBD2 matching 8 bases. Gene TRBJ2-7 matches the end of the DNA better, so the J call may be wrong. The CDR3 is 15 residues long. Germline CDR1 MNHEY, CDR2 SMNVEV (reference sequence). CDR3 loop: CASSPTSGYSYEQYF. In DNA, the CDR3 is TGTGCCAGCAGCCCTACTAGCGGTTATTCCTACGAGCAGTACTTC.

This chain uses TRBV4-1 with TRBJ2-1; the D gene is possibly TRBD2 (6 bases). V lost 0 bases and J 7 bases, leaving 16 bases between the germline ends. This CDR3 is 16 amino acids long. Per the germline V gene, CDR1 is MGHRA and CDR2 is YSYEKL. This chain's CDR3 is CASSQEEGRFINEQFF. CDR3 in DNA: TGCGCCAGCAGCCAAGAGGAGGGTAGGTTCATTAATGAGCAGTTCTTC.

This clonotype was observed once. This chain links TRBV12-3 or TRBV12-4 with TRBJ2-4; 10 bases line up with TRBD1. Trimming took 5 bases from V and 8 from J; bases not matched to a gene: 9. This CDR3 contains 15 residues. CDR3 in amino acids: CASSLTGTGDDIQYF. As DNA, the CDR3 is TGTGCCAGCAGTCTAACCGGGACAGGGGACGACATTCAGTACTTC.

A word on this clonotype: The germline gene is not matched at one end of the junction; a read error may be the cause. The chain is built from TRBV7-2 and TRBJ2-1; perhaps TRBD2 as D (5 bases). The CDR3 length is 16 residues. From germline, CDR1 is SGHTA and CDR2 FQGNSA. CDR3: CASRLEARTGDNEQFF. Written as DNA, the CDR3 is TGTGCCAGCAGATTAGAGGCCCGGACTGGGGACAATGAGCAGTTCTTC.

As regards this clonotype: At one end the junction does not follow the germline gene, possibly because of a read error. This sequence joins TRBV4-3 and TRBJ1-4; 7 bases match TRBD1. Germline values: CDR1 LGHNA, CDR2 YSLEER. This CDR3 is 15 amino acids long. Here the CDR3 reads CAGSQEKGAREKLFF. The CDR3 bases are TGCGCCGGCAGCCAAGAAAAGGGGGCTAGAGAAAAACTGTTTTTT.

The chain recombines TRBV29-1 with TRBJ2-7, with D maybe TRBD1 (6 bases). This CDR3 region has 13 residues. The germline gives CDR1 SQVTM, CDR2 ANQGSEA. The V and J ends lost 6 bases and 2 bases respectively, with 14 bases between them. CDR3 nucleotides: TGCAGCGTGACCTCAGGGGACACCTACGAGCAGTACTTC. It yields the protein CSVTSGDTYEQYF.